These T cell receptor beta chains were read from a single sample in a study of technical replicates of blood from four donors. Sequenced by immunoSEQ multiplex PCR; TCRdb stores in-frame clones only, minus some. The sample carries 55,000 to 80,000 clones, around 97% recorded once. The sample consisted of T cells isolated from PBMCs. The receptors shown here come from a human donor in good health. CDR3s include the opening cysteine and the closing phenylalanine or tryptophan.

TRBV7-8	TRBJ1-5	CASSPTQHLIWDRGRAQHF
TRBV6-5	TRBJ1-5	CASSQAPNQPQHF
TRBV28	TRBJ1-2	CASSFIQGDGYTF
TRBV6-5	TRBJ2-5	CASSLGRTGKETQYF
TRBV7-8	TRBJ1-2	CASSLGQGAHGYTF
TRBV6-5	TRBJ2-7	CASNSGGFSYEQYF
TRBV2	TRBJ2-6	CASRDRGGSGANVLTF
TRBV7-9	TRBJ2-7	CASGGQGAYEQYF
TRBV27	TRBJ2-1	CASTPLSGAGDNEQFF
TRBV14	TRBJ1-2	CASSLQGNYGYTF
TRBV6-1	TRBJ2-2	CASSDRSRELFF